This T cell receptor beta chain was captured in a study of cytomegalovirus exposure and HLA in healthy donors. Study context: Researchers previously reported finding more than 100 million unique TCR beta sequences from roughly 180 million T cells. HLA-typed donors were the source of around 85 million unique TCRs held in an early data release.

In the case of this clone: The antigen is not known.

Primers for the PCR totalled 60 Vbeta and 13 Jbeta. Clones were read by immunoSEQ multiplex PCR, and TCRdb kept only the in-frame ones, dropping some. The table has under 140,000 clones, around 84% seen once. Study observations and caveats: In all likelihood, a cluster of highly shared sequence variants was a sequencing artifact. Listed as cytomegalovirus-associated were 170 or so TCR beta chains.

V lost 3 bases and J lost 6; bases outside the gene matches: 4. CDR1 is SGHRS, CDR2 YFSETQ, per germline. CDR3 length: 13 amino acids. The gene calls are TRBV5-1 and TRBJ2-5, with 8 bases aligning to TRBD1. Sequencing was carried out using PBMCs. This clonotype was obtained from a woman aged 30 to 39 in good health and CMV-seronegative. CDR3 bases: TGCGCCAGCAGCTCGACAGGGGACCAGACCCAGTACTTC. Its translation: CASSSTGDQTQYF.